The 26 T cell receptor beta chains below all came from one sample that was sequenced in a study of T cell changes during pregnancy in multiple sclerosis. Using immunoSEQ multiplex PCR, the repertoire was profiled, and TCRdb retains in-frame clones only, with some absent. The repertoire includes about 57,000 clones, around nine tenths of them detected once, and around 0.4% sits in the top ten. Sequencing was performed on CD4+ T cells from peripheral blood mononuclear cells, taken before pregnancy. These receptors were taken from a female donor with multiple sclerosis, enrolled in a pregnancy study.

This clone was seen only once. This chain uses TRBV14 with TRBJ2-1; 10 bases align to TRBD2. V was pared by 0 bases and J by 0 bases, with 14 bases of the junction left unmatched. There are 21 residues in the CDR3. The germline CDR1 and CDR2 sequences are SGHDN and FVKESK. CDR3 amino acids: CASSQDRLAGSGLSSYNEQFF. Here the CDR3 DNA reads TGTGCCAGCAGCCAAGACCGACTAGCGGGTTCCGGTTTGAGCTCCTACAATGAGCAGTTCTTC. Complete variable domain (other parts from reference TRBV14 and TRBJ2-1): EAGVTQFPSHSVIEKGQTVTLRCDPISGHDNLYWYRRVMGKEIKFLLHFVKESKQDESGMPNNRFLAERTGGTYSTLKVQPAELEDSGVYFCASSQDRLAGSGLSSYNEQFFGPGTRLTVL.

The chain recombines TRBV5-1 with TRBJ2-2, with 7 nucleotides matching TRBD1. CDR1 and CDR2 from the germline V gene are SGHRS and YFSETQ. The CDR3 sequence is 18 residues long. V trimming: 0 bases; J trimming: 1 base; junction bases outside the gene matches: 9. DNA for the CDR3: TGCGCCAGCAGCTTGGAATTTAGGGGACAGAGGAACACCGGGGAGCTGTTTTTT. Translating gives CASSLEFRGQRNTGELFF.

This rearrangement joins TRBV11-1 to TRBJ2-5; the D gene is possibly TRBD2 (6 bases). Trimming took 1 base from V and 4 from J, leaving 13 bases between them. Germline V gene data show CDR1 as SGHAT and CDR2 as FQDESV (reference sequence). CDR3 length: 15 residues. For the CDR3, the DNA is TGTGCCAGCAGCTTAGTGCGGGGAAGGGGAGAGACCCAGTACTTC. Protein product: CASSLVRGRGETQYF.

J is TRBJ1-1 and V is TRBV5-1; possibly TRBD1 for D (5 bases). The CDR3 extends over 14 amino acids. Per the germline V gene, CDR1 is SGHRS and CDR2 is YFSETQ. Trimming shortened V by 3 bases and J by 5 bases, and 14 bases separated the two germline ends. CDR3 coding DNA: TGCGCCAGCAGCTACACGGAGGGGACGACTGAAGCTTTCTTT. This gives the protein CASSYTEGTTEAFF.

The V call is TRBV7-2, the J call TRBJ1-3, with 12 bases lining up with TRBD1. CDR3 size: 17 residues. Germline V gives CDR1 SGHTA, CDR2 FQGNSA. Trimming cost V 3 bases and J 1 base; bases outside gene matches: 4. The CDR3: CASSLRGQGASGNTIYF. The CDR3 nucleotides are TGTGCCAGCAGCTTGAGGGGACAGGGGGCGTCTGGAAACACCATATATTTT.

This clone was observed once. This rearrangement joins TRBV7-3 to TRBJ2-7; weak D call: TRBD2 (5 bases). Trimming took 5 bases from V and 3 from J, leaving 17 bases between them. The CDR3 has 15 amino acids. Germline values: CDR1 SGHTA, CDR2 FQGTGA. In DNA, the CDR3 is TGTGCCAGCAGCCTCCGGGGTAGCGAATACTACGAGCAGTACTTC. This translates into CASSLRGSEYYEQYF. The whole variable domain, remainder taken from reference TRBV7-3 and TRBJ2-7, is GAGVSQTPSNKVTEKGKYVELRCDPISGHTALYWYRQSLGQGPEFLIYFQGTGAADDSGLPNDRFFAVRPEGSVSTLKIQRTERGDSAVYLCASSLRGSEYYEQYFGPGTRLTVT.

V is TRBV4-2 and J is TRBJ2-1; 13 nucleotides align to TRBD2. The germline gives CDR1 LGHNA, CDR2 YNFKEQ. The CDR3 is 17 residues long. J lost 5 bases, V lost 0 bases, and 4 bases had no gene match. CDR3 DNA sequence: TGTGCCAGCAGCCAAGATTGGGGGACTAGCGGGGACAATGAGCAGTTCTTC. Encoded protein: CASSQDWGTSGDNEQFF.

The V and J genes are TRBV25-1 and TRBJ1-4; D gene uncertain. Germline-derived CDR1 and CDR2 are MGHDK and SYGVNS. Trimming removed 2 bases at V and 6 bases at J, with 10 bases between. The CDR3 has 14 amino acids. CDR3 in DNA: TGTGCCAGCAGTGAACCCCGAGGGTATGAAAAACTGTTTTTT. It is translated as CASSEPRGYEKLFF.

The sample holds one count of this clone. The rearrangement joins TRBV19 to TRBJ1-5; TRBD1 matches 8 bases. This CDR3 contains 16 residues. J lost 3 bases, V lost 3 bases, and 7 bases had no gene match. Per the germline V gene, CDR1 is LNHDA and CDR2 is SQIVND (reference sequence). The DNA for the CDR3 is TGTGCCAGTAGTATCCTCGGACAGGGATTCAATCAGCCCCAGCATTTT. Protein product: CASSILGQGFNQPQHF.

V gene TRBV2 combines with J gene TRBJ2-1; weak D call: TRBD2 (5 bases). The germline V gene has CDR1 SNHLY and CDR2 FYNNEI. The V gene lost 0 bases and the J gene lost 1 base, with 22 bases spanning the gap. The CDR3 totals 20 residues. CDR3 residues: CASSEAATGYPPGSYNEQFF. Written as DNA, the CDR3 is TGTGCCAGCAGTGAAGCGGCGACGGGATACCCGCCCGGGTCCTACAATGAGCAGTTCTTC.

CDR3 sequence reads: CASSLGTGVDTGELFF. The CDR3 region has the DNA TGTGCCAGCAGCTTAGGGACAGGGGTGGACACCGGGGAGCTGTTTTTT. The genes are TRBV11-2 and TRBJ2-2, with 9 bases fitting TRBD1. The CDR3 loop spans 16 amino acids. The germline V gene has CDR1 SGHAT and CDR2 FQNNGV. The trim removed 1 base at V and 3 bases at J, leaving 3 bases unmatched.

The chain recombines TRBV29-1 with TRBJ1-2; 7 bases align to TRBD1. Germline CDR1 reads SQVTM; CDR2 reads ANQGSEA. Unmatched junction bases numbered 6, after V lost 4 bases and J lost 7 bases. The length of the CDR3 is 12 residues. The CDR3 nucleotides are TGCAGCGTTGGGACAGGAGGGGGTGGCTACACCTTC. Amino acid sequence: CSVGTGGGGYTF. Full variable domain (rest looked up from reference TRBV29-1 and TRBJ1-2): SAVISQKPSRDICQRGTSLTIQCQVDSQVTMMFWYRQQPGQSLTLIATANQGSEATYESGFVIDKFPISRPNLTFSTLTVSNMSPEDSSIYLCSVGTGGGGYTFGSGTRLTVV.

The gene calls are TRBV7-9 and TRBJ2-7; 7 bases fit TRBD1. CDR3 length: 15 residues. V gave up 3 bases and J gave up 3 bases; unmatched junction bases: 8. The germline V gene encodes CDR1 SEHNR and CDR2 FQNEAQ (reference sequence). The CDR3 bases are TGTGCCAGCAGCTTTACAGGGGTGAAGGACTACGAGCAGTACTTC. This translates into CASSFTGVKDYEQYF.

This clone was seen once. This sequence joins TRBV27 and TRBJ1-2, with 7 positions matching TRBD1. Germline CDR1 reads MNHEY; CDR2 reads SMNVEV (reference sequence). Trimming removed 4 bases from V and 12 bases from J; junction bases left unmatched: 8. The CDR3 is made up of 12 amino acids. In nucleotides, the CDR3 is TGTGCCAGCAGTTCCCGCCAGGGGGAGCACACCTTC. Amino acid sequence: CASSSRQGEHTF.

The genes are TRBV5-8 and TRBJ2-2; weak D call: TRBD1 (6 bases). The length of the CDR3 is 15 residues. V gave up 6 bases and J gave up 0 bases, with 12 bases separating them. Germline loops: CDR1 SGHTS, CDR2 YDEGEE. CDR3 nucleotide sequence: TGTGCCAGCACAGAGGGGGTATCGAACACCGGGGAGCTGTTTTTT. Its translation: CASTEGVSNTGELFF.

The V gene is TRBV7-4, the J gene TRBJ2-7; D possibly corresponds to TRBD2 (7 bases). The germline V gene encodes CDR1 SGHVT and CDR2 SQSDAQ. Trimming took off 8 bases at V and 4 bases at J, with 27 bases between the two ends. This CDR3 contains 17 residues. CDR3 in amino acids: CASGRTGRAGAIYEQYF. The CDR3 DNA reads TGTGCCAGCGGACGGACGGGGAGGGCAGGGGCAATATACGAGCAGTACTTC.

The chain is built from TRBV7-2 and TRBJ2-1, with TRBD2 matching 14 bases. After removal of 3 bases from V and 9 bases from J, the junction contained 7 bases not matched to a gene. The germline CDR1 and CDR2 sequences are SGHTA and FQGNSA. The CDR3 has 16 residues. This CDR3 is CASSFGLAGGRGEQFF. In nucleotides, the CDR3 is TGTGCCAGCAGCTTCGGACTAGCGGGGGGAAGAGGTGAGCAGTTCTTC.

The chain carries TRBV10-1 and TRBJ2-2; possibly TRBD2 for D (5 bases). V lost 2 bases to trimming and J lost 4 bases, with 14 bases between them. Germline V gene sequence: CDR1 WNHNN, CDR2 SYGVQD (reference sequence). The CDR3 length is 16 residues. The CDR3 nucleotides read TGCGCCAGCAGTGAGAGTGTAGGAGGAGGCACCGGGGAGCTGTTTTTT. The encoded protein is CASSESVGGGTGELFF.

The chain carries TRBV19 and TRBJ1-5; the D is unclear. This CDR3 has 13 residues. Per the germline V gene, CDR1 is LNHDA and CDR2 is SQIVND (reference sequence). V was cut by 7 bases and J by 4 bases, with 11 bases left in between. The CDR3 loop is CASIRESNQPQHF. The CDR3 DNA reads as TGTGCCAGTATCCGGGAAAGTAATCAGCCCCAGCATTTT.

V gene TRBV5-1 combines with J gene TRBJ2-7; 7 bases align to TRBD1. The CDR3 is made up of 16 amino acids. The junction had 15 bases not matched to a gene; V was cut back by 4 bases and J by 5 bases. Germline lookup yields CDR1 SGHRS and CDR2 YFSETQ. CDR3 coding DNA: TGCGCCAGCAGCGGGCCTTTTGTGACAGGGTCCAACGAGCAGTACTTC. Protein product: CASSGPFVTGSNEQYF.

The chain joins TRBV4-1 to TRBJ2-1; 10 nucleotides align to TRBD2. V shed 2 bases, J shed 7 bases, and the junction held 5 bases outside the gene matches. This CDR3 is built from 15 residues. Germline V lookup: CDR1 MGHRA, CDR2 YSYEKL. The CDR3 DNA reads TGCGCCAGCAGCCAACCCGGACTAGCGGTTAATGAGCAGTTCTTC. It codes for CASSQPGLAVNEQFF.

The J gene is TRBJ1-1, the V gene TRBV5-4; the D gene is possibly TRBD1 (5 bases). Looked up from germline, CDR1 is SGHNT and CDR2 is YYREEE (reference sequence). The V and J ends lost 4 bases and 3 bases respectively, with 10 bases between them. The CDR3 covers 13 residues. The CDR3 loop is CASSPQGYTEAFF. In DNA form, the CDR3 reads TGTGCCAGCAGCCCTCAGGGTTACACTGAAGCTTTCTTT.

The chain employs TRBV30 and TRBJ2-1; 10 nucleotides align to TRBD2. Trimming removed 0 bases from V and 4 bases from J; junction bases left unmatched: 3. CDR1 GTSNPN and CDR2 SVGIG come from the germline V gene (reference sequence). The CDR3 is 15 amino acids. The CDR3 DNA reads TGTGCCTGGAGTGTACTAGCGGGACAGTACAATGAGCAGTTCTTC. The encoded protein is CAWSVLAGQYNEQFF.

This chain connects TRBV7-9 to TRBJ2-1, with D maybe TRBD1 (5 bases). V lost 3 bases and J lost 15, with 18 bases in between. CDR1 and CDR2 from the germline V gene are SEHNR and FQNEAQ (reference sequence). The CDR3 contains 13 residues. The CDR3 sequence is CASSFSQGSLGFF. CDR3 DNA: TGTGCCAGCAGCTTTTCTCAGGGTAGCCTTGGGTTCTTC.

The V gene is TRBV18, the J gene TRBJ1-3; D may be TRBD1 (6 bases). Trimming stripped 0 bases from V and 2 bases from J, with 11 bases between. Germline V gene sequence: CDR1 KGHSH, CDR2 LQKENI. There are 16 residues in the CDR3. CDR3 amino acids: CASSPPGGSAGNTIYF. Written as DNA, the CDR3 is TGTGCCAGCTCACCACCAGGGGGTTCGGCTGGAAACACCATATATTTT.

The CDR3 DNA reads as TGTGCCAGCATAGGGGCCGGATATAGCAATCAGCCCCAGCATTTT. Its protein is CASIGAGYSNQPQHF. The V call is TRBV6-1, the J call TRBJ1-5, with D perhaps matching TRBD1 (5 bases). Germline V gene sequence: CDR1 MNHNS, CDR2 SASEGT. The CDR3 sequence is 15 residues long. V was cut by 7 bases and J by 0 bases, with 13 bases left in between.